This TCR beta chain was documented in a study of T cell responses to AZD1222 COVID-19 vaccine. V shed 0 bases and J 1 base; nucleotides not matched to a gene: 6. The germline gives CDR1 SGDLS, CDR2 YYNGEE. The CDR3 spans 16 residues. Assay used: immunoSEQ multiplex PCR; TCRdb lists only in-frame clones, some missing. Of fewer than 200,000 clones listed, roughly nine tenths were seen once; the top ten hold around 1.6%. The source is an adult who received the AZD1222 COVID-19 vaccine. This rearrangement joins TRBV9 to TRBJ1-1; 7 bases are shared with TRBD1. This material consisted of peripheral blood, taken 28 days after the second AZD1222 dose. This CDR3 is CASSVAPQGGNTEAFF. CDR3 DNA sequence: TGTGCCAGCAGCGTAGCCCCCCAGGGGGGGAACACTGAAGCTTTCTTT.